Below, 7 T cell receptor beta chains from the same sample are listed, as sequenced in a study of blood T cell repertoires in COVID-19. TCRdb's copy holds only in-frame clones and misses some; the assay was immunoSEQ multiplex PCR. The sample consists of 200,000 to 250,000 clones, approximately 82% of them appearing once. The specimen sequenced was peripheral blood. These receptors came from a human donor in a cohort sampled during active COVID-19.

CDR3 in DNA: TGTGCCAGCTCACTGGGAAGGGGGAATCAGCCCCAGCATTTT. It specifies CASSLGRGNQPQHF. The chain has TRBV18 and TRBJ1-5; a weak D match, TRBD1 (6 bases). The V end was cut by 4 bases, the J end by 4 bases, with 11 bases between. The CDR3 spans 14 residues. From germline, CDR1 is KGHSH and CDR2 LQKENI. Using reference TRBV18 and TRBJ1-5 for the parts outside the CDR3, the full variable domain is NAGVMQNPRHLVRRRGQEARLRCSPMKGHSHVYWYRQLPEEGLKFMVYLQKENIIDESGMPKERFSAEFPKEGPSILRIQQVVRGDSAAYFCASSLGRGNQPQHFGDGTRLSIL.

The chain is built from TRBV11-2 and TRBJ2-6; D is undetermined. Trimming removed 1 base at V and 4 bases at J, with 5 bases between. The CDR3 extends over 14 amino acids. The germline gives CDR1 SGHAT, CDR2 FQNNGV. The CDR3 spells CASSLGPGANVLTF. The CDR3, as DNA: TGTGCCAGCAGCTTAGGGCCCGGGGCCAACGTCCTGACTTTC.

This chain links TRBV25-1 with TRBJ1-2, with 9 bases identical to TRBD1. The CDR3 covers 13 residues. From germline, CDR1 is MGHDK and CDR2 SYGVNS. After removal of 3 bases from V and 6 bases from J, the junction contained 2 bases not matched to a gene. Written as DNA, the CDR3 is TGTGCCAGCAGTGACGGGACAGGGAATGGCTACACCTTC. Its translation is CASSDGTGNGYTF.

CDR3 in amino acids: CASSRRTSGAYEQYF. Here the CDR3 DNA reads TGTGCCAGCAGCCGCAGAACTAGCGGAGCCTACGAGCAGTACTTC. The J gene is TRBJ2-7, the V gene TRBV7-2; TRBD2 matches at 8 bases. CDR1 is SGHTA, CDR2 FQGNSA, per germline. The V and J ends lost 5 bases and 2 bases, in that order; junction bases with no gene match: 8. The CDR3 has 15 amino acids. Supplemented by reference TRBV7-2 and TRBJ2-7, the full variable domain reads GAGVSQSPSNKVTEKGKDVELRCDPISGHTALYWYRQSLGQGLEFLIYFQGNSAPDKSGLPSDRFSAERTGGSVSTLTIQRTQQEDSAVYLCASSRRTSGAYEQYFGPGTRLTVT.

A single count supports this clone. The rearrangement uses TRBV7-9 and TRBJ1-2, with D perhaps matching TRBD1 (5 bases). V dropped 1 base and J dropped 3 bases, with 12 bases sitting between them. The CDR3 extends over 15 amino acids. Germline CDR1 SEHNR, CDR2 FQNEAQ (reference sequence). The DNA for the CDR3 is TGTGCCAGCAGCTTAGGAGACCCAGGGCACTATGGCTACACCTTC. It specifies CASSLGDPGHYGYTF.

The CDR3 loop reads CASSRTESNPYNEQFF. As DNA, the CDR3 is TGTGCCAGTAGTAGGACAGAGAGTAATCCCTACAATGAGCAGTTCTTC. The chain has TRBV19 and TRBJ2-1; a possible D gene is TRBD1 (6 bases). This CDR3 has 16 amino acids. Germline V CDR1 and CDR2: LNHDA, SQIVND (reference sequence). Trimming left V 4 bases short and J 2 bases short, with 15 bases between.

The gene calls are TRBV7-7 and TRBJ2-1, with TRBD2 identical over 14 bases. Germline lookup yields CDR1 SSHAT and CDR2 FNYEAQ (reference sequence). The CDR3 consists of 16 residues. Trimming removed 5 bases from V and 7 bases from J; junction bases left unmatched: 7. The CDR3 loop is CASSTRLAGGQNEQFF. The DNA for the CDR3 is TGTGCCAGCAGCACCAGACTAGCGGGAGGGCAGAATGAGCAGTTCTTC.